One and the same sample provided the 17 T cell receptor beta chains below, sequenced in a study of T cell responses to AZD1222 COVID-19 vaccine. Repertoires were generated with immunoSEQ multiplex PCR, while TCRdb's copy carries only in-frame clones and drops some. The table records around 91,000 clones, 90% to 95% of them present only once. The specimen was peripheral blood, collected 28 days after the second AZD1222 dose. These receptors all stem from an adult who received the AZD1222 COVID-19 vaccine.

The chain uses TRBV6-1 and TRBJ2-7, with a tentative D call TRBD1 (7 bases). V was trimmed by 1 base and J by 4 bases, leaving 14 bases between them. The CDR3 loop spans 15 amino acids. The germline CDR1 and CDR2 sequences are MNHNS and SASEGT. CDR3 sequence: CASSEEGGGFYEQYF. The CDR3 region has the DNA TGTGCCAGCAGTGAAGAAGGAGGGGGCTTTTACGAGCAGTACTTC.

This rearrangement joins TRBV18 to TRBJ2-5; D unclear. The CDR3 is 13 residues long. The V gene lost 3 bases and the J gene lost 3 bases, with 8 bases spanning the gap. CDR1 is KGHSH and CDR2 is LQKENI in the germline V gene. CDR3 residues: CASSPPGEETQYF. In DNA form, the CDR3 reads TGTGCCAGCTCACCTCCAGGAGAAGAGACCCAGTACTTC.

The chain employs TRBV7-2 and TRBJ1-5, with 7 bases that match TRBD1. Germline CDR1 and CDR2: SGHTA and FQGNSA. The V gene end was trimmed by 5 bases and the J gene end by 5 bases; junction bases not matched to a gene: 9. CDR3 size: 15 residues. The CDR3 coding sequence is TGTGCCAGCAGCAGATTAGGGGGCGGCGATCAGCCCCAGCATTTT. As protein: CASSRLGGGDQPQHF. Drawing the rest from reference TRBV7-2 and TRBJ1-5, the complete variable domain is GAGVSQSPSNKVTEKGKDVELRCDPISGHTALYWYRQSLGQGLEFLIYFQGNSAPDKSGLPSDRFSAERTGGSVSTLTIQRTQQEDSAVYLCASSRLGGGDQPQHFGDGTRLSIL.

V usage is TRBV12-3 or TRBV12-4 and J usage is TRBJ2-7; a possible D gene is TRBD1 (5 bases). V was trimmed by 2 bases and J by 3 bases, leaving 5 bases between them. This CDR3 has 12 residues. The CDR3: CASSLQGYEQYF. CDR3 coding DNA: TGTGCCAGCAGTTTACAGGGCTACGAGCAGTACTTC.

The V call is TRBV6-5, the J call TRBJ1-1; 7 bases agree with TRBD1. The junction had 8 bases not matched to a gene; V was cut back by 6 bases and J by 4 bases. The CDR3 runs to 14 residues. Per the germline V gene, CDR1 is MNHEY and CDR2 is SVGAGI. The CDR3 bases are TGTGCCAGCAGCCTCCAAACAGGGGCCACTGAAGCTTTCTTT. Its protein product is CASSLQTGATEAFF.

The J gene is TRBJ1-2, the V gene TRBV7-2; D perhaps matches TRBD1 (6 bases). This CDR3 region has 16 residues. Germline assignment: CDR1 SGHTA and CDR2 FQGNSA. V was shortened by 0 bases and J by 4 bases, with 15 bases between the two germline ends. The CDR3 spells CASSLAHGQRFYGYTF. CDR3 sequence (DNA): TGTGCCAGCAGCTTAGCTCACGGACAGAGATTCTATGGCTACACCTTC.

The V and J genes are TRBV2 and TRBJ1-4; 8 nucleotides match TRBD1. Germline CDR1 and CDR2: SNHLY and FYNNEI. This CDR3 has 14 residues. Unmatched junction bases numbered 3, after V lost 6 bases and J lost 3 bases. Here the CDR3 DNA reads TGTGCCAGCAGGGACAGGGCGGCTAATGAAAAACTGTTTTTT. Amino acids: CASRDRAANEKLFF.

The V and J genes are TRBV14 and TRBJ1-1; D is uncertain. The V and J ends lost 4 bases and 1 base respectively, with 7 bases between them. Germline V gene sequence: CDR1 SGHDN, CDR2 FVKESK. This CDR3 has 13 amino acids. The chain's CDR3 is CASSLQWNTEAFF. The CDR3 DNA sequence: TGTGCCAGCAGCCTACAGTGGAACACTGAAGCTTTCTTT.

V and J are TRBV6-5 and TRBJ1-2; D ambiguous. The V gene lost 4 bases and the J gene lost 7 bases, with 13 bases spanning the gap. The germline CDR1 and CDR2 sequences are MNHEY and SVGAGI. This CDR3 is 13 amino acids long. This CDR3 reads CASSFDGTRGYTF. CDR3 bases: TGTGCCAGCAGTTTTGACGGTACTCGTGGCTACACCTTC.

This clone has a handful of counts. J is TRBJ2-7 and V is TRBV10-3, with 12 bases identical to TRBD2. CDR1 and CDR2 from the germline V gene are ENHRY and SYGVKD. The CDR3 length is 14 residues. With V trimmed by 5 bases and J by 6 bases, 5 bases remained unmatched. In nucleotides, the CDR3 is TGTGCCATCAGTCTAGCGGGGGGGGCAGGCGAGCAGTACTTC. This encodes CAISLAGGAGEQYF.

In its sample, this clone was seen once. The genes are TRBV6-4 and TRBJ2-1, with TRBD2 matching 11 bases. Germline assignment: CDR1 MRHNA and CDR2 SNTAGT. CDR3 size: 16 residues. V gave up 5 bases and J gave up 7 bases; unmatched junction bases: 10. The chain's CDR3 is CASSLSSGRAMNEQFF. CDR3 bases: TGTGCCAGCAGTCTGAGTAGCGGGAGGGCCATGAATGAGCAGTTCTTC.

The CDR3 sequence: CASSPSIGDYGYTF. CDR3 nucleotides: TGCGCCAGCAGCCCTTCGATCGGAGACTATGGCTACACCTTC. The rearrangement uses TRBV4-3 and TRBJ1-2; D call uncertain. The CDR3 is 14 amino acids. Germline V gives CDR1 LGHNA, CDR2 YSLEER. V shed 4 bases and J shed 3 bases, with 12 bases lying between them.

The chain couples TRBV6-2 or TRBV6-3 to TRBJ2-2; the D gene is possibly TRBD1 (6 bases). There are 14 residues in the CDR3. Germline loops: CDR1 MNHEY, CDR2 SVGEGT. With 0 bases removed from V and 5 bases from J, the gap between germline ends came to 7 bases. CDR3 coding DNA: TGTGCCAGCAGTTACTCGAGGGGGACCGGGGAGCTGTTTTTT. It codes for CASSYSRGTGELFF.

The V call is TRBV29-1, the J call TRBJ2-2; D not resolved. Germline CDR1 is SQVTM and CDR2 is ANQGSEA. The CDR3 runs 11 residues. Trimming pared 5 bases from V and 3 bases from J, leaving 4 bases between. Written as DNA, the CDR3 is TGCAGCGTTTTTGACACCGGGGAGCTGTTTTTT. Translated: CSVFDTGELFF.

This chain connects TRBV9 to TRBJ1-2; 10 nucleotides match TRBD1. Germline CDR1 SGDLS, CDR2 YYNGEE. V shed 0 bases, J shed 4 bases, and the junction held 6 bases outside the gene matches. CDR3 length equals 16 residues. DNA of the CDR3: TGTGCCAGCAGCGTAGCTAGGGACAGGGGTGCCTATGGCTACACCTTC. Translated: CASSVARDRGAYGYTF.

V is TRBV28 and J is TRBJ1-2; D unresolved. The CDR3 consists of 14 residues. V lost 8 bases, J lost 7 bases, and 20 bases lay in between. Germline assignment: CDR1 MDHEN and CDR2 SYDVKM. This chain's CDR3 is CASLSGPRSGGYTF. The DNA of the CDR3 is TGTGCCAGCTTGTCCGGGCCCCGGTCTGGTGGCTACACCTTC.

This chain uses TRBV19 with TRBJ2-6; a possible D gene is TRBD1 (6 bases). This CDR3 contains 17 residues. CDR1 and CDR2 (germline): LNHDA, SQIVND (reference sequence). Trimming took 3 bases from V and 0 from J, leaving 12 bases between them. The CDR3 region has the DNA TGTGCCAGTAGTATCGGCACAGGGCTCTCTGGGGCCAACGTCCTGACTTTC. It codes for CASSIGTGLSGANVLTF.